Presented here are 2 T cell receptor beta chains from one specimen sequenced in a study of post-analysis software for immune sequencing data (dated by TCRdb to between 2015 and 2017). Overall study results and their limits: Significantly higher frequencies in patients than in controls were found for several TRBV segments, including TRBV5-6, TRBV5-1 and TRBV20-1.

Receptors were amplified or captured by PCR. TCRdb names Illumina HiSeq 2500 as the instrument used. To reduce PCR and sequencing biases, unique molecular identifiers were built into the TCR beta cDNA libraries. Using fastp trimming at Q25 and MiXCR clonotype assembly, TCRdb reanalyzed the public sequencing data and kept in-frame beta chains. Each entry merges the rows of one CDR3 protein and shows their most common DNA and genes. The sample contains 450,000 to 650,000 distinct CDR3 sequences, 44% of them found a single time. The ten largest clones take up 1.7% of the sample. These TCRs are of unknown antigen specificity. Source material: blood. The receptors originated from a girl between 5 and 17 years old with multiple sclerosis.

The J gene is TRBJ1-2, the V gene TRBV6-5; TRBD1 matches at 10 bases. CDR1 and CDR2 (germline): MNHEY, SVGAGI. Unmatched junction bases numbered 8, after V lost 10 bases and J lost 0 bases. This CDR3 region has 15 residues. The CDR3 DNA follows: TGTGCCACCCGGACAGGGGGGCGAGCTAACTATGGCTACACCTTC. It is translated as CATRTGGRANYGYTF.

This clonotype was detected a few times. The chain links TRBV12-3 or TRBV12-4 to TRBJ2-7; D uncertain. V was pared by 3 bases and J by 3 bases, with 6 bases between. CDR3 size: 12 residues. The CDR3 sequence is CASSLMVYEQYF. In DNA, the CDR3 is TGTGCCAGCAGTTTGATGGTCTACGAGCAGTACTTC.